One sample yielded the 12 T cell receptor beta chains listed below, sequenced in a study of T cells after yellow fever vaccination. TCRdb re-called the 5' RACE reads through MiXCR, storing one row per CDR3 protein. The sample holds around 67,000 distinct CDR3 sequences, about 6.6% seen once. This sample comprised CD8+ T cells sorted from PBMCs, obtained 5 days after the first yellow fever vaccination. Receptor source: a man younger than 35 who received the YFV17D yellow fever vaccine.

This clonotype was recorded at least ten times. The chain employs TRBV4-2 and TRBJ2-3; D is uncertain. Trimming left V 0 bases short and J 0 bases short, with 13 bases between. The CDR3 is 17 amino acids. Germline V lookup: CDR1 LGHNA, CDR2 YNFKEQ. CDR3 nucleotides: TGTGCCAGCAGCCAAGATACGGGCTGGGTGAGCACAGATACGCAGTATTTT. Translated: CASSQDTGWVSTDTQYF.

The table lists this clonotype with a few counts. The chain uses TRBV7-8 and TRBJ2-1; 9 nucleotides match TRBD2. The CDR3 runs to 14 residues. V lost 4 bases to trimming and J lost 6 bases; unmatched junction nucleotides: 4. Per the germline V gene, CDR1 is SGHVS and CDR2 is FQNEAQ. The CDR3 loop is CASSSGTSFNEQFF. The CDR3 DNA reads TGTGCCAGCAGCTCGGGGACTAGCTTCAATGAGCAGTTCTTC.

In this sample, this clonotype turned up many times. This sequence joins TRBV4-1 and TRBJ2-1; D remains ambiguous. CDR3 length equals 13 residues. Trimming left V 0 bases short and J 8 bases short, with 8 bases between. CDR1 is MGHRA and CDR2 is YSYEKL in the germline V gene. The CDR3 reads CASSQDPMDEQFF. As DNA, the CDR3 is TGCGCCAGCAGCCAAGACCCTATGGATGAGCAGTTCTTC.

At least ten counts were recorded for this clonotype. This chain links TRBV7-2 with TRBJ1-6; possible D gene TRBD1, 6 bases. Germline-derived CDR1 and CDR2 are SGHTA and FQGNSA. Between the trimmed V and J ends, which lost 5 bases and 7 bases, there was a span of 18 bases. The CDR3 runs 16 residues. DNA for the CDR3: TGTGCCAGCAGCCCCCGCTCGAGGGGGGACAATTCACCCCTCCACTTT. Translating gives CASSPRSRGDNSPLHF.

The chain uses TRBV4-1 and TRBJ2-7; D gene ambiguous. Trimming left V 0 bases short and J 0 bases short, with 6 bases between. Looked up from germline, CDR1 is MGHRA and CDR2 is YSYEKL. This CDR3 has 14 amino acids. CDR3 coding DNA: TGCGCCAGCAGCCAAGAGGCCAGCTCCTACGAGCAGTACGTC. It encodes CASSQEASSYEQYV.

Remarks on this clonotype: Just one base apart from a much larger clone, this may be a read error. This chain connects TRBV5-1 to TRBJ2-1; 7 positions agree with TRBD2. Germline CDR1 SGHRS, CDR2 YFSETQ. The CDR3 sequence is 15 residues long. The CDR3 DNA follows: TGCGCCAGCAGCCAAAGCGGGGACTCCCACAATGAGCAGTTCTTC. This sequence encodes CASSQSGDSHNEQFF. Full variable domain (remainder filled in from reference TRBV5-1 and TRBJ2-1): KAGVTQTPRYLIKTRGQQVTLSCSPISGHRSVSWYQQTPGQGLQFLFEYFSETQRNKGNFPGRFSGRQFSNSRSEMNVSTLELGDSALYLCASSQSGDSHNEQFFGPGTRLTVL.

This clonotype was seen a handful of times. This rearrangement joins TRBV3-1 to TRBJ1-1, with D hard to call. The CDR3 has 15 residues. V was shortened by 0 bases and J by 5 bases, with 13 bases between the two germline ends. The germline gives CDR1 LGHDT, CDR2 YNNKEL (reference sequence). The CDR3 reads CASSQEVGIGTEAFF. The CDR3 DNA is TGTGCCAGCAGCCAAGAGGTGGGAATAGGGACTGAAGCTTTCTTT. Together with reference TRBV3-1 and TRBJ1-1, the CDR3 gives the full variable domain: DTAVSQTPKYLVTQMGNDKSIKCEQNLGHDTMYWYKQDSKKFLKIMFSYNNKELIINETVPNRFSPKSPDKAHLNLHINSLELGDSAVYFCASSQEVGIGTEAFFGQGTRLTVV.

V is TRBV6-5 and J is TRBJ2-1, with 9 bases fitting TRBD2. Trimming took 4 bases from V and 8 from J; bases not matched to a gene: 12. CDR3 size: 16 residues. Germline-derived CDR1 and CDR2 are MNHEY and SVGAGI. The DNA of the CDR3 is TGTGCCAGCAGTTTACACACTAGCGGGCCGCGGGATGAGCAGTTCTTC. Translation gives CASSLHTSGPRDEQFF.

This clonotype was recorded a few times. The genes are TRBV7-9 and TRBJ2-4, with 8 bases lining up with TRBD1. The CDR3 spans 16 residues. V shed 5 bases, J shed 0 bases, and the junction held 6 bases outside the gene matches. Germline CDR1 reads SEHNR; CDR2 reads FQNEAQ (reference sequence). DNA of the CDR3: TGTGCCAGCAGCACGAACAGGGGGTTAGCCAAAAACATTCAGTACTTC. It yields the protein CASSTNRGLAKNIQYF.

This clonotype was observed many times. The rearrangement links TRBV4-2 to TRBJ2-1; 8 nucleotides agree with TRBD1. Germline CDR1 LGHNA, CDR2 YNFKEQ. V trimming: 0 bases; J trimming: 6 bases; junction bases outside the gene matches: 4. This CDR3 has 15 amino acids. The CDR3 reads CASSQDPTGGNEQFF. CDR3 sequence (DNA): TGTGCCAGCAGCCAAGATCCAACAGGGGGCAATGAGCAGTTCTTC.

On this clonotype itself: A much larger clone differs by one base, so this may be a read error. Here the CDR3 reads CASSLRQENTEAFF. The CDR3 DNA follows: TGTGCCAGCAGTTTGCGACAGGAGAACACTGAAGCTTTCTTT. The V and J genes are TRBV6-5 and TRBJ1-1; D perhaps matches TRBD1 (6 bases). Germline CDR1 reads MNHEY; CDR2 reads SVGAGI. CDR3 length: 14 residues. V lost 4 bases, J lost 1 base, and 10 bases lay in between.

This clonotype has ten or more counts. J is TRBJ1-6 and V is TRBV6-5; D is uncertain. Between the trimmed V and J ends, which lost 2 bases and 7 bases, there was a span of 12 bases. Germline V gene sequence: CDR1 MNHEY, CDR2 SVGAGI. The CDR3 spans 15 residues. Here the CDR3 reads CASSYVAGENSPLHF. DNA for the CDR3: TGTGCCAGCAGTTACGTGGCAGGCGAGAATTCACCCCTCCACTTT.